A single sample gave rise to the 4 T cell receptor beta chains below, sequenced in a study of PD-1 blockade in classical Hodgkin lymphoma. Only in-frame clones appear in the TCRdb table, and some are missing; sequencing was by immunoSEQ multiplex PCR. The repertoire holds tens of thousands of clones, with under 75% as singletons. The time point is: cycle 4 day 1 (C4D1), after 5 to 7 weeks of nivolumab. Each patient relapsed following autologous stem cell transplantation, and prior brentuximab vedotin exposure differed. Magnetic negative selection served to purify CD4+ T cells out of PBMCs that had been thawed. Sample: CD4+ T cells from blood, taken before the fourth cycle of nivolumab. The receptors here all came from a human donor with classical Hodgkin lymphoma.

The chain has TRBV7-3 and TRBJ2-2; D is possibly TRBD1 (5 bases). V dropped 5 bases and J dropped 7 bases, with 8 bases sitting between them. The CDR3 runs to 12 residues. Per the germline V gene, CDR1 is SGHTA and CDR2 is FQGTGA. DNA for the CDR3: TGTGCCAGCAGCCTGCAGGGCGGGGAGCTGTTTTTT. This translates into CASSLQGGELFF.

The chain uses TRBV10-3 and TRBJ2-5; tentatively, D is TRBD2 (6 bases). V lost 5 bases to trimming and J lost 0 bases, with 7 bases between them. The CDR3 runs 13 residues. CDR1 and CDR2 (germline): ENHRY, SYGVKD. This chain's CDR3 is CAISRGNQETQYF. The CDR3 bases are TGTGCCATCAGTCGGGGGAACCAAGAGACCCAGTACTTC.

CDR3 in DNA: TGTGCCAGCAGTAAAGGGGGTCTTAGCAATCAGCCCCAGCATTTT. This codes for CASSKGGLSNQPQHF. The chain joins TRBV6-6 to TRBJ1-5; D might be TRBD1 (6 bases). This CDR3 is 15 amino acids long. The germline V gene encodes CDR1 MNHNY and CDR2 SVGAGI (reference sequence). Trimming cost V 5 bases and J 0 bases, with 11 bases left between them.

This clone was recorded a few times. The V gene is TRBV7-2, the J gene TRBJ1-1; no firm D call. V lost 2 bases and J lost 11, with 9 bases in between. Germline V lookup: CDR1 SGHTA, CDR2 FQGNSA. The CDR3 contains 11 residues. The CDR3 sequence is CASSLSKVAFF. The CDR3, as DNA: TGTGCCAGCAGCTTATCGAAAGTGGCTTTCTTT.